This TCR beta chain stems from a study of blood T cell repertoires in COVID-19. Clones were read by immunoSEQ multiplex PCR, and TCRdb kept only the in-frame ones, dropping some. Here the sample spans a few hundred thousand clones, 88% being singletons. The CDR3 totals 11 residues. Deletions cut 2 bases from V and 9 bases from J, with 8 bases between. Germline lookup yields CDR1 GTSNPN and CDR2 SVGIG (reference sequence). The sequence derives from a woman aged 55-70 years in a cohort exposed to, infected with or recovered from COVID-19 (not recorded which). The chain combines TRBV30 with TRBJ2-1; D may be TRBD2 (6 bases). The sequenced sample consisted of PBMCs or T cells enriched from blood (not recorded which). CDR3 coding DNA: TGTGCCTGGAGTAGGAGGGGTGAGCAGTTCTTC. Translated, it gives CAWSRRGEQFF.